Each of the 30 T cell receptor beta chains below was sequenced from the same sample in a study of T cells in severe cutaneous drug reactions (dated by TCRdb to about 2019). The donors whose samples were sequenced had carbamazepine-induced Stevens-Johnson syndrome or toxic epidermal necrolysis (CBZ-SJS/TEN). Instrument on record: Illumina MiSeq. For both bulk and single-cell sequencing, libraries were prepared with the iRepertoire multiplex PCR system and TCR subtype-specific primers. Reads reprocessed by TCRdb are summarized as one entry per CDR3 protein sequence, and DNA is absent. The sample table records 10,000 or so distinct CDR3 sequences. About 20% of the sample belongs to the ten largest clones. The material sequenced was cells from a skin blister. What this sample's cell subset or site label stands for: unsorted cells from skin lesion blisters. These receptors all come from a human donor with Stevens-Johnson syndrome, a severe cutaneous drug reaction.

The chain has TRBV20-1 and TRBJ1-1; TCRdb lists TRBD1, though no DNA is available to test this call. CDR3 length: 13 residues. The germline gives CDR1 DFQATT, CDR2 SNEGSKA (reference sequence). CDR3 region: CSALRDLRGEAFF.

The chain recombines TRBV29-1 with TRBJ1-2. The CDR3 runs 12 residues. Per the germline V gene, CDR1 is SQVTM and CDR2 is ANQGSEA. The CDR3 loop is CSVGPRGGGYTF.

The chain combines TRBV20-1 with TRBJ2-1; TCRdb outputs TRBD1, but without DNA this stays unchecked. CDR1 and CDR2 from the germline V gene are DFQATT and SNEGSKA (reference sequence). The CDR3 sequence is 14 residues long. CDR3 residues: CSAQKARGYNEQFF.

This clonotype shows up as medium-sized (0.01 to 0.1%) by frequency. The CDR3 region is CASRDPGANQPQHF. The chain uses TRBV6-2 or TRBV6-3 and TRBJ1-5. The CDR3 length is 14 residues. CDR1 and CDR2 from the germline V gene are MNHEY and SVGEGT.

The V call is TRBV20-1, the J call TRBJ1-1; TCRdb picks TRBD1, but there is no DNA to check that call. CDR1 DFQATT and CDR2 SNEGSKA come from the germline V gene (reference sequence). CDR3 size: 14 residues. The chain's CDR3 is CSANGGWGGTEAFF.

This clonotype is identified as medium-sized from frequency. The chain recombines TRBV20-1 with TRBJ2-1; TCRdb indicates TRBD2, and absent DNA this call remains unverified. The CDR3 runs to 16 residues. The V gene's germline CDR1 is DFQATT and CDR2 SNEGSKA (reference sequence). CDR3 loop: CSARGGLEEGHNEQFF.

The chain has TRBV29-1 and TRBJ2-7; the TCRdb call, TRBD1, lacks DNA for checking. The CDR3 covers 14 residues. The V gene's germline CDR1 is SQVTM and CDR2 ANQGSEA. CDR3 loop: CSVENPDTSYEQYF.

Judged by frequency, this clonotype is medium-sized. The chain's CDR3 is CSAPEGTNYGYTF. The chain is built from TRBV20-1 and TRBJ1-2. CDR3 size: 13 residues. Germline lookup yields CDR1 DFQATT and CDR2 SNEGSKA (reference sequence).

Judged by frequency, this clonotype is medium-sized. The chain carries TRBV27 and TRBJ1-5; absent DNA, TCRdb's TRBD1 call cannot be checked. Germline V gene sequence: CDR1 MNHEY, CDR2 SMNVEV (reference sequence). This CDR3 has 14 amino acids. CDR3 loop: CASSWTGDDQPQHF.

The chain employs TRBV29-1 and TRBJ2-3; TCRdb's D call of TRBD2 is untestable without DNA. CDR3 length: 14 amino acids. Germline assignment: CDR1 SQVTM and CDR2 ANQGSEA. The CDR3: CSVLTSGRVYTQYF.

V usage is TRBV20-1 and J usage is TRBJ2-7. This CDR3 spans 11 amino acids. Germline CDR1 and CDR2: DFQATT and SNEGSKA (reference sequence). The CDR3 spells CSARSWSEQYF.

This chain links TRBV29-1 with TRBJ2-7. The CDR3 extends over 13 amino acids. Germline CDR1 and CDR2: SQVTM and ANQGSEA. The CDR3 here is CSVEAGSSYEQYF.

The chain uses TRBV20-1 and TRBJ2-3; checking the TCRdb D call of TRBD2 is not possible without DNA. This CDR3 is 16 amino acids long. From germline, CDR1 is DFQATT and CDR2 SNEGSKA (reference sequence). This chain's CDR3 is CSARVGTSGIRDTQYF.

V and J are TRBV29-1 and TRBJ1-1; TCRdb picks TRBD1, but there is no DNA to check that call. The CDR3 has 11 residues. Germline assignment: CDR1 SQVTM and CDR2 ANQGSEA. CDR3 amino acids: CSVGGGTEAFF.

This chain uses TRBV29-1 with TRBJ2-1; lacking DNA, the TRBD1 call made by TCRdb goes unchecked. This CDR3 spans 14 amino acids. Germline loops: CDR1 SQVTM, CDR2 ANQGSEA. The CDR3 loop is CSVFSSRDVNEQFF.

Judged by frequency, this clonotype is medium-sized (0.01 to 0.1%). The V call is TRBV20-1, the J call TRBJ2-3; TCRdb's assignment of TRBD2 cannot be checked, as there is no DNA. Germline CDR1 is DFQATT and CDR2 is SNEGSKA (reference sequence). CDR3 size: 16 residues. The CDR3 is CSASSPGTSGTDTQYF.

This sequence joins TRBV29-1 and TRBJ2-1; TCRdb returns TRBD2, unconfirmable since there is no DNA. This CDR3 is 14 amino acids long. Looked up from germline, CDR1 is SQVTM and CDR2 is ANQGSEA. The chain's CDR3 is CSVETSGRANEQFF.

The V gene is TRBV29-1, the J gene TRBJ2-3; TCRdb reports TRBD2, a call that lacks DNA to check it against. From germline, CDR1 is SQVTM and CDR2 ANQGSEA. CDR3 size: 15 residues. CDR3 amino acids: CSVKPTSGRVDTQYF.

This chain joins TRBV20-1 and TRBJ2-1; TCRdb calls TRBD2, which cannot be checked without DNA. This CDR3 comprises 15 residues. In germline, CDR1 is DFQATT, CDR2 SNEGSKA (reference sequence). The CDR3 is CSASLTSGRALEQFF.

V gene TRBV29-1 combines with J gene TRBJ2-5; TCRdb's D gene call, TRBD1, goes unchecked for lack of DNA. CDR1 and CDR2 (germline): SQVTM, ANQGSEA. This CDR3 has 14 amino acids. The CDR3 sequence: CSVEFGDRGETQYF.

The rearrangement links TRBV20-1 to TRBJ2-1. CDR1 DFQATT and CDR2 SNEGSKA come from the germline V gene (reference sequence). The CDR3 runs to 13 residues. CDR3: CSARLDGPNEQFF.

The V gene is TRBV29-1, the J gene TRBJ1-6; TCRdb gives TRBD1 as the D gene, but with no DNA this cannot be confirmed. CDR1 and CDR2 (germline): SQVTM, ANQGSEA. The CDR3 contains 13 residues. The CDR3 protein is CSVIDPNRWTLHF.

The chain has TRBV20-1 and TRBJ2-1. The CDR3 sequence is 14 residues long. The germline V gene has CDR1 DFQATT and CDR2 SNEGSKA (reference sequence). CDR3 residues: CSARDLTGRYEQFF.

The chain links TRBV20-1 to TRBJ1-5. The CDR3 sequence is 16 residues long. Germline-derived CDR1 and CDR2 are DFQATT and SNEGSKA (reference sequence). CDR3 protein: CSASDDRGSSNQPQHF.

Frequency places this clonotype as medium-sized. The chain's CDR3 is CSGSEGNSYNEQFF. The rearrangement links TRBV20-1 to TRBJ2-1; the D gene TCRdb calls, TRBD2, cannot be checked with no DNA. The CDR3 consists of 14 residues. Germline V lookup: CDR1 DFQATT, CDR2 SNEGSKA (reference sequence).

The chain recombines TRBV29-1 with TRBJ2-2; TCRdb gives TRBD1 as the D gene, but with no DNA this cannot be confirmed. The CDR3 length is 18 residues. Germline-derived CDR1 and CDR2 are SQVTM and ANQGSEA. CDR3 region: CSVRTGTGTLTNTGELFF.

The chain joins TRBV29-1 to TRBJ1-4; TCRdb returns TRBD1, unconfirmable since there is no DNA. CDR1 is SQVTM, CDR2 ANQGSEA, per germline. CDR3 length: 13 residues. CDR3 loop: CSVKGQPGEKLFF. The whole variable domain, remainder taken from reference TRBV29-1 and TRBJ1-4, is SAVISQKPSRDICQRGTSLTIQCQVDSQVTMMFWYRQQPGQSLTLIATANQGSEATYESGFVIDKFPISRPNLTFSTLTVSNMSPEDSSIYLCSVKGQPGEKLFFGSGTQLSVL.

The chain is built from TRBV28 and TRBJ1-2; TCRdb indicates TRBD1, and absent DNA this call remains unverified. Germline V lookup: CDR1 MDHEN, CDR2 SYDVKM. CDR3 length: 13 amino acids. Here the CDR3 reads CASSSAGTPHKTF.

The V call is TRBV20-1, the J call TRBJ2-1. Germline assignment: CDR1 DFQATT and CDR2 SNEGSKA (reference sequence). The CDR3 is made up of 11 amino acids. CDR3 sequence: CSARQYNEQFF.

The CDR3 sequence is CASSRAVRGDTIYF. The genes are TRBV27 and TRBJ1-3; TCRdb's D call of TRBD1 is untestable without DNA. From germline, CDR1 is MNHEY and CDR2 SMNVEV (reference sequence). The CDR3 consists of 14 residues.